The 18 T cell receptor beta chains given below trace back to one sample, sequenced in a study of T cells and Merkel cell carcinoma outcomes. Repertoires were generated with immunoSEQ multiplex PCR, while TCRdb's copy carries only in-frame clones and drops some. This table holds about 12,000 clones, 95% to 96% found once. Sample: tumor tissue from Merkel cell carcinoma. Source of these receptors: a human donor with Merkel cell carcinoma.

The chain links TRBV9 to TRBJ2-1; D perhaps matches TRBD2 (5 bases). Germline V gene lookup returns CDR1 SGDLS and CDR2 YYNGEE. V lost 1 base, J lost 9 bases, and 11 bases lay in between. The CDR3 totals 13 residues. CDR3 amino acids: CASSVNREGEQFF. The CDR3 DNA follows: TGTGCCAGCAGCGTAAACCGGGAAGGTGAGCAGTTCTTC. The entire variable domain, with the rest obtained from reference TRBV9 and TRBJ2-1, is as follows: DSGVTQTPKHLITATGQRVTLRCSPRSGDLSVYWYQQSLDQGLQFLIQYYNGEERAKGNILERFSAQQFPDLHSELNLSSLELGDSALYFCASSVNREGEQFFGPGTRLTVL.

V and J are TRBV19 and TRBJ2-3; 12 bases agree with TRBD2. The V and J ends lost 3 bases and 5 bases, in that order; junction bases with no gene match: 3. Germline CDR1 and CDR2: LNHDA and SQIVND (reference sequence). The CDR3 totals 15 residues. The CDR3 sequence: CASSMLAGGRDTQYF. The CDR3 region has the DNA TGTGCCAGTAGTATGCTAGCGGGAGGGAGAGATACGCAGTATTTT.

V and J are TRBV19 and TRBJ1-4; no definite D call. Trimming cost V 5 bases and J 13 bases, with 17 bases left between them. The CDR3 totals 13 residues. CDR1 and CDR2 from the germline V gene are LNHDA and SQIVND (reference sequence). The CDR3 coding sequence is TGTGCCAGTAGTCCCTTGTTCGATTCCGGACTGTTTTTT. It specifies CASSPLFDSGLFF.

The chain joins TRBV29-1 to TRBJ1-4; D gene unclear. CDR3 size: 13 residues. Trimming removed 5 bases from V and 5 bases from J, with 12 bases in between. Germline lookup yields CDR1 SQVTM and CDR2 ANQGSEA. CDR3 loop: CSVISQLNEKLFF. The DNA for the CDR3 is TGCAGCGTTATATCACAGCTAAATGAAAAACTGTTTTTT.

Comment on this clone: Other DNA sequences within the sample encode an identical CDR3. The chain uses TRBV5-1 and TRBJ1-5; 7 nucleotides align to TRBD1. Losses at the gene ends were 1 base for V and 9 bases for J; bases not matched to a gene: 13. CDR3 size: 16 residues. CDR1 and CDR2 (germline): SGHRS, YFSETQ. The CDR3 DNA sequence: TGCGCCAGCAGCTTGCTCCAGGACAGGAACTCTCGGCCCCAGCATTTT. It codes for CASSLLQDRNSRPQHF.

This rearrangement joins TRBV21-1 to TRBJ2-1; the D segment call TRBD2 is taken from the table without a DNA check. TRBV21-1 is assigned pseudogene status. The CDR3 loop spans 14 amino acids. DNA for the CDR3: TGTGCCAGCAGCGCCGGGACTTTCTACAATGAGCAGTTCTTC. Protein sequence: CASSAGTFYNEQFF.

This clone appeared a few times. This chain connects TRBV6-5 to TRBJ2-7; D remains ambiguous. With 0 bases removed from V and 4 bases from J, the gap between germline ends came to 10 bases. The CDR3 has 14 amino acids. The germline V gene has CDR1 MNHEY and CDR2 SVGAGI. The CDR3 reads CASSYSGTGYEQYF. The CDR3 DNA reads TGTGCCAGCAGTTACTCAGGTACGGGTTACGAGCAGTACTTC.

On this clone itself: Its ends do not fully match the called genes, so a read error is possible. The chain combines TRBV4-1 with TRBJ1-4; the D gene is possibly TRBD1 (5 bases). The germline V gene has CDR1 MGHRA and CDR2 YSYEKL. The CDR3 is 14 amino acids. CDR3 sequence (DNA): TGCGCCAGCAGTCAAGGAGGGACGGAAACAAAAATGGTTTTT. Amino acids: CASSQGGTETKMVF.

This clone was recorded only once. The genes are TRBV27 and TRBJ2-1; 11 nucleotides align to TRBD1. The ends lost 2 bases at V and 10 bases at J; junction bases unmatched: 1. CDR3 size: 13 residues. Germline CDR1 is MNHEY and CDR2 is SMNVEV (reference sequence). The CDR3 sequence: CASSLRTGGEQFF. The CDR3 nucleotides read TGTGCCAGCAGTTTAAGGACAGGGGGCGAGCAGTTCTTC.

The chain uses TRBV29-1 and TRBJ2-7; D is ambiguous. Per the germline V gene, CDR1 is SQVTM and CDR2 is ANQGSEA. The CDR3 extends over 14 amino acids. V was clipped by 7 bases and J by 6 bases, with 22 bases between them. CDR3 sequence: CSATTVLSSGEQYF. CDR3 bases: TGCAGCGCAACGACCGTTTTGAGTTCGGGCGAGCAGTACTTC.

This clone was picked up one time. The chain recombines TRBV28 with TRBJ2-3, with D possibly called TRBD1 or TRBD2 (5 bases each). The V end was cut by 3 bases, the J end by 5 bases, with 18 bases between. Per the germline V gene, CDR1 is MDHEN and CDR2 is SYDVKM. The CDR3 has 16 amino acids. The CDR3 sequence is CASSLIMRGAIDTQYF. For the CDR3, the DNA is TGTGCCAGCAGTTTGATAATGAGGGGCGCGATAGATACGCAGTATTTT.

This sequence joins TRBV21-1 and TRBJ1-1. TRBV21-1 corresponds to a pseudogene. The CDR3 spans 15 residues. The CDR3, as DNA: TGTGCCAGCAGCCCCCCCGAAAAGGGACGGACTGAAGCTTTCTTT. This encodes CASSPPEKGRTEAFF.

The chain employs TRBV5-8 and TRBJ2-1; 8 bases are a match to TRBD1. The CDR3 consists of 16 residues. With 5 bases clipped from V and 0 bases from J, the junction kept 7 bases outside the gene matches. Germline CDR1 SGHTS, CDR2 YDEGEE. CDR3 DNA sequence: TGTGCCAGCAGGCGACAGGGGCTGAGCTCCTACAATGAGCAGTTCTTC. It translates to CASRRQGLSSYNEQFF.

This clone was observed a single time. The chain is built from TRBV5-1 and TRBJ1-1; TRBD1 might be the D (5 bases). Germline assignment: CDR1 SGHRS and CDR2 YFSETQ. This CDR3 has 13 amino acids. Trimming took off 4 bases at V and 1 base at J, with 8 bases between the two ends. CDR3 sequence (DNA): TGCGCCAGCAGCCAGGGCCCGAACACTGAAGCTTTCTTT. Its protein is CASSQGPNTEAFF.

The CDR3 coding sequence is TGCACCAGCAGCCAAGATCGCCGGTCAGAGGGCTTTTACGAGCAGTACTTC. Its translation is CTSSQDRRSEGFYEQYF. The genes are TRBV1 and TRBJ2-7; the table's TRBD2 call for D was not verified on the DNA. TRBV1 represents a pseudogene. The CDR3 extends over 17 amino acids.

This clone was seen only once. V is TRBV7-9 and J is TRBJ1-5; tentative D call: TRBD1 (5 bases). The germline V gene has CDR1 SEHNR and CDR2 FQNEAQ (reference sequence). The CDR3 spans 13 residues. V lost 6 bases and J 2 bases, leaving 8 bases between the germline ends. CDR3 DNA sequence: TGTGCCAGCAGTCTACAGGGCAATCAGCCCCAGCATTTT. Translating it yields CASSLQGNQPQHF.

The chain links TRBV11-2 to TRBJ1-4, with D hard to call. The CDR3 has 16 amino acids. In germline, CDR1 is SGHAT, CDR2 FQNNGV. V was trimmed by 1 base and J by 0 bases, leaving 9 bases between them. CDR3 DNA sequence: TGTGCCAGCAGCTTAGGAAAGGAAACAACTAATGAAAAACTGTTTTTT. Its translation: CASSLGKETTNEKLFF.

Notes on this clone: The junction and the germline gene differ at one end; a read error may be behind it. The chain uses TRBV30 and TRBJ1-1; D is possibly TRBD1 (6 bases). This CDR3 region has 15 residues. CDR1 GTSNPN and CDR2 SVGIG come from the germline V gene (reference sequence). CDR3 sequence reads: CVWSVLGTPSTEAFF. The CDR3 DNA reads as TGTGTCTGGAGTGTACTTGGGACACCCAGCACTGAAGCTTTCTTT.